These T cell receptor beta chains were read from a single sample in a study of cytomegalovirus exposure and HLA in healthy donors. Repertoires were generated with immunoSEQ multiplex PCR, while TCRdb's copy carries only in-frame clones and drops some. The top ten hold under 3% of the sample, which has 160,000 or so clones, 88% seen once. Sequenced sample: PBMCs. The receptors come from a man between 18 and 29 years old in good health and CMV-seronegative. The CDR3 runs from the conserved cysteine through the conserved F or W. The D gene is left open where the match is weak. The size entry is marked missing in some rows and otherwise reads once, few, many or a size class.

>NA|NA|TRBV5-6|TRBJ1-2
TGTGCCAGCGAAGGGGTTAATGGCTACACCTTC
CASEGVNGYTF
>NA|NA|TRBV18|TRBJ1-5
TGTGCCAGCTCACCAACAGACAATCAGCCCCAGCATTTT
CASSPTDNQPQHF
>NA|NA|TRBV19|TRBJ2-7
TGTGCCAGTAGTATGTCCGGGAGCTCCTACGAGCAGTACTTC
CASSMSGSSYEQYF
>few|NA|TRBV10-1|TRBJ2-7
TGCGCCAGGAACTCGGACAGCCACGAGCAGTACTTC
CARNSDSHEQYF
>NA|TRBD2|TRBV19|TRBJ2-1
TGTGCCAGTAGTATAGACGGGACTAGCCCCAATGAGCAGTTCTTC
CASSIDGTSPNEQFF
>NA|TRBD1|TRBV6-5|TRBJ1-2
TGTGCCAGCAGTTACCTTGGGACAGGGGGAGGCTACACCTTC
CASSYLGTGGGYTF
>NA|NA|TRBV5-1|TRBJ1-2
TGCGCCAGCAGCCCGGTAGGGACAATAAACTATGGCTACACCTTC
CASSPVGTINYGYTF
>NA|TRBD1|TRBV28|TRBJ2-5
TGTGCCAGCAGGGAGACAGGGGGGCGGGAGACCCAGTACTTC
CASRETGGRETQYF
>NA|NA|TRBV11-2|TRBJ2-7
TGTGCCAGCAGCTTCGAGGTCGGGGGCTACGAGCAGTACTTC
CASSFEVGGYEQYF
>once|TRBD2|TRBV5-1|TRBJ2-4
TGCGCCAGCAGCGGAGGAGCGGGAGTGGTAGCCAAAAACATTCAGTACTTC
CASSGGAGVVAKNIQYF
>NA|TRBD2|TRBV4-1|TRBJ2-3
TGCGCCAGCAGCCATCCGGGACTAGCGGGATCCACAGATACGCAGTATTTT
CASSHPGLAGSTDTQYF
>NA|TRBD1|TRBV28|TRBJ1-2
TGTGCCAGCAGTCCCACCGGACAGGGGGCAGTTTCGAACTATGGCTACACCTTC
CASSPTGQGAVSNYGYTF
>NA|TRBD2|TRBV7-2|TRBJ2-7
TGTGCCAGCAGCGCCACACGGCGTAGTTATACTAGCGGGGGAGACGAGTACTTC
CASSATRRSYTSGGDEYF
>NA|TRBD2|TRBV6-4|TRBJ2-1
TGTGCCAGCAGTGACCTGGGTTGGACTAGTCGGCCTGAGCAGTTCTTC
CASSDLGWTSRPEQFF
>NA|NA|TRBV27|TRBJ1-1
TGTGCCAGCACCTCCATGACAGTCATGAACACTGAAGCTTTCTTT
CASTSMTVMNTEAFF
>NA|TRBD1|TRBV25-1|TRBJ1-2
TGTGCCAGCAGTGAGAAGTTGGGACAGGGCAGCTATGGCTACACCTTC
CASSEKLGQGSYGYTF
>once|NA|TRBV7-9|TRBJ1-1
TGTGCCAGCAGCTTGCGGGGGGCAGTCAACACTGAAGCTTTCTTT
CASSLRGAVNTEAFF
>NA|NA|TRBV18|TRBJ2-2
TGTGCCAGCTCACCATCCTCAACAGGGAACACCGGGGAGCTGTTTTTT
CASSPSSTGNTGELFF
>NA|NA|TRBV25-1|TRBJ1-1
TGTGCCAGCTCCGAAGGGCGGGGGATGATTACTGAAGCTTTCTTT
CASSEGRGMITEAFF
>NA|TRBD2|TRBV7-2|TRBJ2-1
TGTGCCAGCAGCTCAGCTAGCGGGAACGCGTACAATGAGCAGTTCTTC
CASSSASGNAYNEQFF